This TCR beta chain originates from a study of blood T cells in healthy people across ages. Points from the study as a whole: Age brought a roughly linear fall in TCR beta diversity measured per million T cells.

Concerning this clonotype itself: Its target is unknown.

Combining a sample-barcoded 5' primer with a J-beta primer mix, a second PCR ran for about 6 to 11 cycles. TCRdb reprocessed the 5' RACE reads via MiXCR and lists one record per CDR3 protein. The sample shows 540,000 or so distinct CDR3 sequences, about 24% of them seen only once. Germline-derived CDR1 and CDR2 are SGHTA and FQGNSA. Trimming removed 1 base at V and 4 bases at J, with 9 bases between. The CDR3 loop spans 14 amino acids. This sample also belongs to another study, concerning T cells of mothers and their children. According to that study: It was through the M1S primer of the second PCR that sample barcodes and 2-4 random nucleotides were added. Per mother, over 8 million TCR beta CDR3 reads were obtained; per child, roughly 2.8 million. Overlap ran slightly, non-significantly higher for related than unrelated mother-child pairs.

The source is a boy younger than 18 in good health. The V call is TRBV7-2, the J call TRBJ2-3; D is possibly TRBD1 or TRBD2 (5 bases each). The specimen sequenced was blood. The CDR3 bases are TGTGCCAGCAGCTTAGGGGGCGGGTCAGATACGCAGTATTTT. Residues: CASSLGGGSDTQYF.